This T cell receptor (beta chain) was sequenced for a study of blood T cell repertoires in COVID-19. The overall study: Whether acute or convalescent, the COVID-19 samples came from the United States, Italy and Spain. PBMCs, B-cell-depleted T cells, or T cells were the source of the cDNA or gDNA that made up the material.

Original processing methods: Amplifying reference gene primers gave estimates of nucleated cell counts. Only in-frame clones appear in the TCRdb table, and some are missing; sequencing was by immunoSEQ multiplex PCR. V, J and clone size are taken as reported in that table, and D and trimming were inferred from the DNA itself. The top ten hold roughly an eighth of the sample, which has about 34,000 clones, 88% seen once. In germline, CDR1 is SGHTS, CDR2 YDEGEE. The CDR3 length is 13 residues. Deletions cut 5 bases from V and 6 bases from J, with 12 bases between. The sample was peripheral blood. The TCR comes from a human donor with active COVID-19. The donor label of this sample is uncertain. The chain uses TRBV5-8 and TRBJ2-1, with D tentatively TRBD1 (6 bases). In nucleotides, the CDR3 is TGTGCCAGCAGATCGGGACAATTCAATGAGCAGTTCTTC. Translated, it gives CASRSGQFNEQFF. The full variable domain, with the rest looked up from reference TRBV5-8 and TRBJ2-1, is EAGVTQSPTHLIKTRGQQATLRCSPISGHTSVYWYQQALGLGLQFLLWYDEGEERNRGNFPPRFSGRQFPNYSSELNVNALELEDSALYLCASRSGQFNEQFFGPGTRLTVL.